The 5 T cell receptor beta chains listed next were all sequenced from one sample in a study of blood T cells in healthy people across ages. With a J-beta primer mix and a sample-barcoded 5' primer, a second PCR ran about 7 to 12 cycles. TCRdb processed the 5' RACE reads anew with MiXCR; each CDR3 protein has one entry. Of 1.8 million or so distinct CDR3 sequences in the sample, roughly two fifths are singletons; the top ten hold 23%. Sequenced input: blood. The source of these receptors is a human donor in good health.

This clonotype occurred a few times. V gene TRBV7-9 combines with J gene TRBJ1-6; maybe TRBD1 (6 bases). CDR1 is SEHNR, CDR2 FQNEAQ, per germline (reference sequence). V was clipped by 1 base and J by 10 bases, with 14 bases between them. This CDR3 has 15 residues. CDR3 residues: CASSLVGGQRSPLHF. CDR3 sequence (DNA): TGTGCCAGCAGCTTAGTAGGGGGGCAACGATCACCCCTCCACTTT.

There are many counts of this clonotype. The chain combines TRBV29-1 with TRBJ2-5; tentatively, D is TRBD1 (6 bases). The CDR3 consists of 13 residues. V was trimmed by 4 bases and J by 2 bases, leaving 11 bases between them. Germline V gene sequence: CDR1 SQVTM, CDR2 ANQGSEA. In nucleotides, the CDR3 is TGCAGCGTTGGGCCGACAGGACAAGAGACCCAGTACTTC. Its translation is CSVGPTGQETQYF.

The genes are TRBV3-1 and TRBJ2-1, with 12 positions matching TRBD2. Germline values: CDR1 LGHDT, CDR2 YNNKEL (reference sequence). V lost 3 bases to trimming and J lost 4 bases; unmatched junction nucleotides: 1. This CDR3 is 15 amino acids long. The CDR3 DNA reads TGTGCCAGCAGCCATGGACTAGCGGGATACAATGAGCAGTTCTTC. This encodes CASSHGLAGYNEQFF.

This chain uses TRBV20-1 with TRBJ1-2; D not resolved. The CDR3 extends over 14 amino acids. V was cut by 3 bases and J by 1 base, with 12 bases left in between. Germline V CDR1 and CDR2: DFQATT, SNEGSKA (reference sequence). In nucleotides, the CDR3 is TGCAGTGCTAGGGCCCGGGAGGGTAACTATGGCTACACCTTC. Translation: CSARAREGNYGYTF.

The CDR3 nucleotides are TGTGCCAGCAGTTTAGCCCCGACAGGGTTGGGCAAACTGTTTTTT. Translating it yields CASSLAPTGLGKLFF. The chain is built from TRBV12-3 or TRBV12-4 and TRBJ1-4; 7 bases align to TRBD1. This CDR3 contains 15 residues. V shed 0 bases, J shed 11 bases, and the junction held 9 bases outside the gene matches.